This T cell receptor (beta chain) originates from a study of PD-L1 blockade in urothelial cancer. Looking at the study overall: Males with bladder-origin urothelial cancer constituted most of the 29 patients. Samples of blood were analyzed 3 weeks (second dose) and 6 weeks after treatment start.

With respect to this clone: The antigen is undetermined.

This CDR3 contains 16 residues. The germline gives CDR1 SGHVS, CDR2 FQNEAQ. J lost 0 bases, V lost 5 bases, and 5 bases had no gene match. Sequencing was performed with immunoSEQ multiplex PCR; in TCRdb, only in-frame clones are kept and a portion is missing. There are about 110,000 clones in the sample; around 85% occur only once, and about 2.3% lies in the top ten. Study-wide findings and caveats: Improved survival was predicted by pretreatment blood TCR clonality below the median.

The starting material was PBMCs, obtained around atezolizumab (anti-PD-L1) treatment. This TCR came from a man in his forties or fifties with urothelial cancer. This sequence joins TRBV7-8 and TRBJ1-2; 11 positions agree with TRBD1. CDR3 nucleotide sequence: TGTGCCAGCAGCGTGGACAGGGGGCTTCCTAACTATGGCTACACCTTC. Its protein product is CASSVDRGLPNYGYTF.